This entry lists 8 T cell receptor beta chains sequenced from one sample in a study of blood T cells in healthy people across ages. Alongside a J-beta primer mix, a sample-barcoded 5' primer served in a second PCR lasting roughly 7 to 11 cycles. Each CDR3 protein is one row after TCRdb ran MiXCR on the 5' RACE reads. The sample contains fewer than 650,000 distinct CDR3 sequences, about 25% of which appear only once. In addition, the sample was reused for a study of T cells of mothers and their children.

Sequenced material: blood. These receptors all stem from a boy aged 2 to 9 in good health.

This clonotype was observed a handful of times. V gene TRBV20-1 combines with J gene TRBJ2-2, with D possibly matching TRBD2 (7 bases). The V and J ends lost 2 bases and 3 bases respectively, with 13 bases between them. Germline CDR1 and CDR2: DFQATT and SNEGSKA (reference sequence). The CDR3 has 15 amino acids. The chain's CDR3 is CSARRTGRDTGELFF. The CDR3 DNA reads TGCAGTGCTAGACGAACAGGGAGGGACACCGGGGAGCTGTTTTTT.

This chain connects TRBV7-9 to TRBJ2-5; TRBD1 might be the D (5 bases). The V gene's germline CDR1 is SEHNR and CDR2 FQNEAQ (reference sequence). The CDR3 extends over 16 amino acids. V was clipped by 10 bases and J by 7 bases, with 28 bases between them. The CDR3 nucleotides are TGTGCCACTAGGGGAACAGCCTACCATCTACCGAGGACCCAGTACTTC. Protein: CATRGTAYHLPRTQYF.

This chain connects TRBV9 to TRBJ2-5, with D possibly TRBD2 on 6 matching bases. V was trimmed by 2 bases and J by 3 bases, leaving 11 bases between them. Germline assignment: CDR1 SGDLS and CDR2 YYNGEE. This CDR3 is 14 amino acids long. The CDR3 loop reads CASSVRPSEETQYF. The CDR3 DNA follows: TGTGCCAGCAGCGTTCGCCCTAGCGAAGAGACCCAGTACTTC.

The chain is built from TRBV4-1 and TRBJ1-5; a possible D gene is TRBD1 (5 bases). Germline V CDR1 and CDR2: MGHRA, YSYEKL. This CDR3 is built from 16 residues. V was trimmed by 0 bases and J by 3 bases, leaving 12 bases between them. As DNA, the CDR3 is TGCGCCAGCAGCCAAGAGGAGGGGCGAAACAATCAGCCCCAGCATTTT. This codes for CASSQEEGRNNQPQHF.

A word on this clonotype: One end of the junction varies from germline; a read error may be responsible. The rearrangement links TRBV4-3 to TRBJ2-2; a weak D match, TRBD2 (5 bases). From germline, CDR1 is LGHNA and CDR2 YSLEER. The CDR3 is 17 residues long. CDR3 sequence: CASSQVGMITNTGVLFF. In DNA form, the CDR3 reads TGCGCCAGCAGCCAAGTGGGAATGATAACAAACACCGGGGTGCTGTTTTTT.

The V gene is TRBV27, the J gene TRBJ1-4, with D tentatively TRBD1 (6 bases). CDR3 length equals 14 residues. CDR1 MNHEY and CDR2 SMNVEV come from the germline V gene (reference sequence). Trimming left V 4 bases short and J 4 bases short, with 10 bases between. This chain's CDR3 is CASSSQDSNEKLFF. The CDR3 DNA follows: TGTGCCAGCAGTTCCCAGGACAGTAATGAAAAACTGTTTTTT. The full variable domain, completed using reference TRBV27 and TRBJ1-4, is EAQVTQNPRYLITVTGKKLTVTCSQNMNHEYMSWYRQDPGLGLRQIYYSMNVEVTDKGDVPEGYKVSRKEKRNFPLILESPSPNQTSLYFCASSSQDSNEKLFFGSGTQLSVL.

This clonotype turned up a few times. The rearrangement joins TRBV20-1 to TRBJ2-1; D gene uncertain. The V and J ends lost 0 bases and 5 bases respectively, with 8 bases between them. Germline lookup yields CDR1 DFQATT and CDR2 SNEGSKA (reference sequence). This CDR3 region has 13 residues. The CDR3 nucleotides read TGCAGTGCTAGAGACCTGCCAAACAATGAGCAGTTCTTC. Translation: CSARDLPNNEQFF.

V is TRBV5-1 and J is TRBJ1-5; 7 nucleotides align to TRBD1. The J segment lost 7 bases and the V segment lost 1 base, leaving 11 bases of the junction unmatched. There are 16 residues in the CDR3. Germline-derived CDR1 and CDR2 are SGHRS and YFSETQ. As DNA, the CDR3 is TGCGCCAGCAGCTTGAGGACAGGAGAAACCGACCAGCCCCAGCATTTT. It is translated as CASSLRTGETDQPQHF.